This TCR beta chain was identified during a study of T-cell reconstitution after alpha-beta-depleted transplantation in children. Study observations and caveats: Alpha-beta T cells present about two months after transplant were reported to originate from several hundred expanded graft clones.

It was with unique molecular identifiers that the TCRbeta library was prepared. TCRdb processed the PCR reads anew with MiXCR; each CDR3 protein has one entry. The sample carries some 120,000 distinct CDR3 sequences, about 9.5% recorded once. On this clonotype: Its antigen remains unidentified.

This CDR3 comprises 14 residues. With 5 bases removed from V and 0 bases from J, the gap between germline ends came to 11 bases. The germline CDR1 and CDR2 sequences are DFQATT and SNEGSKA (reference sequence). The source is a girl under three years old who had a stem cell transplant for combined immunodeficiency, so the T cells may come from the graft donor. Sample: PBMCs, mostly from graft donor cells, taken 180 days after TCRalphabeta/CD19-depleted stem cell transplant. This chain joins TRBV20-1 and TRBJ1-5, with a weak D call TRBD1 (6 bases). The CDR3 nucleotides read TGCAGTGCTTCCAGGGGCTCTAGCAATCAGCCCCAGCATTTT. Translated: CSASRGSSNQPQHF.